These 10 T cell receptor beta chains originate from one sample sequenced in a study of blood T cells in healthy people across ages. Using a J-beta primer mix together with a sample-barcoded 5' primer, a second PCR was run for roughly 7 to 12 cycles. Each CDR3 protein gets one entry after TCRdb re-called the 5' RACE reads with MiXCR. The sample yields 1.5 million to 2 million distinct CDR3 sequences, around 40% seen once. The sequencing input was blood. Every receptor here comes from a human donor in good health.

This clonotype has a handful of counts. This rearrangement joins TRBV2 to TRBJ2-4; the match to TRBD1 covers 7 bases. The CDR3 totals 15 residues. J gave up 13 bases and V 8 bases, and 20 bases lay outside the gene matches. The germline V gene encodes CDR1 SNHLY and CDR2 FYNNEI. This chain's CDR3 is CASDPVDRSYNEQYF. CDR3 nucleotide sequence: TGTGCCAGCGACCCCGTGGACAGGTCATACAATGAGCAGTACTTC.

Comment on this clonotype: The junction does not match germline at one end; this may be a read error. This sequence joins TRBV12-3 or TRBV12-4 and TRBJ1-2; 7 bases align to TRBD1. CDR3 length: 13 amino acids. CDR3 loop: CASSLADRFGYTF. The CDR3 DNA sequence: TGTGCCAGCAGTCTAGCGGACAGGTTTGGCTACACCTTC.

The J gene is TRBJ1-1, the V gene TRBV12-3 or TRBV12-4; 8 bases are shared with TRBD1. CDR3 size: 12 residues. The trim removed 5 bases at V and 6 bases at J, leaving 2 bases unmatched. The CDR3 sequence: CASSTGGSEAFF. CDR3 sequence (DNA): TGTGCCAGCAGTACAGGGGGATCTGAAGCTTTCTTT.

V and J are TRBV29-1 and TRBJ2-7; D remains ambiguous. V was pared by 4 bases and J by 5 bases, with 15 bases between. CDR1 is SQVTM and CDR2 is ANQGSEA in the germline V gene. CDR3 length: 13 residues. The CDR3 coding sequence is TGCAGCGTTGTGGACCCTAAGGTAGACGAGCAGTACTTC. As protein: CSVVDPKVDEQYF.

This clonotype has a handful of counts. The chain carries TRBV19 and TRBJ2-6, with 7 bases identical to TRBD1. Trimming took 9 bases from V and 0 from J; bases not matched to a gene: 14. Germline V gene data show CDR1 as LNHDA and CDR2 as SQIVND (reference sequence). The CDR3 extends over 18 amino acids. In DNA, the CDR3 is TGTGCCAGCAGCCTGACAGGGATGCGCCTCTCTGGGGCCAACGTCCTGACTTTC. Its translation is CASSLTGMRLSGANVLTF.

The chain is built from TRBV12-3 or TRBV12-4 and TRBJ1-1; D is uncertain. CDR3 length: 13 residues. V lost 3 bases, J lost 11 bases, and 16 bases lay in between. This chain's CDR3 is CASSLREVGGAFF. The CDR3 coding sequence is TGTGCCAGCAGTTTGAGGGAAGTCGGCGGGGCTTTCTTT.

This clonotype was seen more than once but under ten times. The chain joins TRBV9 to TRBJ1-6; TRBD1 is a possible D gene (5 bases). This CDR3 comprises 15 residues. V was cut by 0 bases and J by 8 bases, with 12 bases left in between. Germline assignment: CDR1 SGDLS and CDR2 YYNGEE. The CDR3 DNA sequence: TGTGCCAGCAGCGTAGAGGGCAGGGAGGATTCACCCCTCCACTTT. Protein product: CASSVEGREDSPLHF.

The chain recombines TRBV12-3 or TRBV12-4 with TRBJ1-2; D is undetermined. There are 10 residues in the CDR3. Trimming stripped 4 bases from V and 13 bases from J, with 10 bases between. CDR3 in amino acids: CASSYQHPTF. DNA of the CDR3: TGTGCCAGCAGTTATCAGCATCCCACCTTC.

This clonotype has more than one count but fewer than ten. The gene calls are TRBV20-1 and TRBJ2-1; 7 nucleotides match TRBD2. Germline loops: CDR1 DFQATT, CDR2 SNEGSKA (reference sequence). CDR3 size: 12 residues. CDR3 sequence: CSLARAGDVQFF. The DNA for the CDR3 is TGCAGCTTAGCCCGGGCGGGGGACGTGCAGTTCTTC.

This clonotype was counted only a few times. This chain links TRBV4-1 with TRBJ2-4; D might be TRBD1 (6 bases). The germline V and J ends were trimmed by 0 bases and 8 bases, with 17 bases remaining between them. Germline CDR1 reads MGHRA; CDR2 reads YSYEKL. The CDR3 covers 16 residues. The CDR3 DNA reads TGCGCCAGCAGCCAAGATTGGGGGCTTCCCGACTACATTCAGTACTTC. Its protein product is CASSQDWGLPDYIQYF.